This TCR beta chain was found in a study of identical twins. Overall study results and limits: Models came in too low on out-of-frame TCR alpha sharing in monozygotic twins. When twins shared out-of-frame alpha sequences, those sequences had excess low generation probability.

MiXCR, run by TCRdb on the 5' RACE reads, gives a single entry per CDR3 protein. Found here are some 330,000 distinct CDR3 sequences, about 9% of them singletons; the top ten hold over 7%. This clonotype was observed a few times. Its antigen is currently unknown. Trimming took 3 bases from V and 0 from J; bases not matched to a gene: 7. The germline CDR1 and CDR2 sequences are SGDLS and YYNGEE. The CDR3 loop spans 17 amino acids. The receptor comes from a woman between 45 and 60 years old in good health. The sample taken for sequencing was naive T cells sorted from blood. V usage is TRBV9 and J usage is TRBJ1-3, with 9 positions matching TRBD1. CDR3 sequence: CASSARDRVLSGNTIYF. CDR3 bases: TGTGCCAGCAGCGCCCGGGACAGGGTTCTCTCTGGAAACACCATATATTTT.